These 21 T cell receptor beta chains were sequenced from one sample in a study of Graves' ophthalmopathy and Graves' hyperthyroidism. TCR beta CDR3 amplification used RNA transcripts. The first round was an RT-PCR with HTBI primers, and the second round was a multiplex PCR. TCRdb independently ran MiXCR on the multiplex PCR reads; one entry per CDR3 protein. The sample lists 450,000 to 600,000 distinct CDR3 sequences, about two fifths occurring once. The sample taken for sequencing was peripheral blood or thyroid tissue (not recorded which). These receptors all come from an adult man with Graves' hyperthyroidism.

Ten or more counts support this clonotype. The rearrangement uses TRBV7-9 and TRBJ1-1, with D uncertain. Between the trimmed V and J ends, which lost 5 bases and 4 bases, there was a span of 17 bases. CDR3 length: 15 residues. Germline loops: CDR1 SEHNR, CDR2 FQNEAQ (reference sequence). CDR3 sequence (DNA): TGTGCCAGCAGCCCTCTTGACGGACTAGCCACTGAAGCTTTCTTT. It yields the protein CASSPLDGLATEAFF.

Concerning this clonotype: A single base separates this from a much larger clone, so it may be a read error. The chain carries TRBV10-3 and TRBJ2-7; D is unclear. Trimming took off 3 bases at V and 2 bases at J, with 5 bases between the two ends. The germline CDR1 and CDR2 sequences are ENHRY and SYGVKD. The CDR3 length is 12 residues. CDR3 sequence: CAISDEPYEQYF. The CDR3 region has the DNA TGTGCCATCAGTGATGAACCCTACGAGCAGTACTTC.

This clonotype was observed a handful of times. The V call is TRBV15, the J call TRBJ2-7, with D unclear. Trimming took off 0 bases at V and 2 bases at J, with 8 bases between the two ends. The CDR3 sequence is 14 residues long. Germline CDR1 is LNHNV and CDR2 is YYDKDF (reference sequence). The CDR3 loop is CATSRDTGPYEQYF. CDR3 in DNA: TGTGCCACCAGCAGAGATACGGGCCCCTACGAGCAGTACTTC.

This clonotype was found once. The V and J genes are TRBV6-2 or TRBV6-3 and TRBJ2-3; TRBD2 matches 14 bases. This CDR3 comprises 17 residues. The V gene end was trimmed by 2 bases and the J gene end by 8 bases; junction bases not matched to a gene: 9. Germline assignment: CDR1 MNHEY and CDR2 SVGEGT. The CDR3 spells CASSYGAGTSGSSTQYF. CDR3 DNA sequence: TGTGCCAGCAGTTACGGCGCCGGGACTAGCGGGAGTAGTACGCAGTATTTT.

The rearrangement uses TRBV19 and TRBJ2-2; 8 bases are a match to TRBD1. The CDR3 sequence is 14 residues long. Trimming removed 5 bases from V and 6 bases from J; junction bases left unmatched: 5. Germline V gene lookup returns CDR1 LNHDA and CDR2 SQIVND (reference sequence). CDR3 sequence (DNA): TGTGCCAGTAGTCCCACAGGGGGGTCCGGGGAGCTGTTTTTT. Its translation: CASSPTGGSGELFF.

The genes are TRBV29-1 and TRBJ1-4; D possibly corresponds to TRBD1 (5 bases). CDR3 length equals 14 residues. The germline V gene encodes CDR1 SQVTM and CDR2 ANQGSEA. V lost 8 bases and J 6 bases, leaving 19 bases between the germline ends. Here the CDR3 DNA reads TGCAGCAGTTACAGCGGCAGGGTAGATGAAAAACTGTTTTTT. This gives the protein CSSYSGRVDEKLFF.

The chain uses TRBV29-1 and TRBJ2-5; 8 positions match TRBD2. This CDR3 is built from 13 residues. The V gene's germline CDR1 is SQVTM and CDR2 ANQGSEA. The V gene end was trimmed by 3 bases and the J gene end by 4 bases; junction bases not matched to a gene: 4. CDR3 amino acids: CSVERGAGETQYF. As DNA, the CDR3 is TGCAGCGTTGAGCGGGGGGCGGGAGAGACCCAGTACTTC. Full variable domain (remainder filled in from reference TRBV29-1 and TRBJ2-5): SAVISQKPSRDICQRGTSLTIQCQVDSQVTMMFWYRQQPGQSLTLIATANQGSEATYESGFVIDKFPISRPNLTFSTLTVSNMSPEDSSIYLCSVERGAGETQYFGPGTRLLVL.

This clonotype turned up a few times. J is TRBJ1-5 and V is TRBV20-1; 12 bases map to TRBD1. With V trimmed by 6 bases and J by 6 bases, 3 bases remained unmatched. The CDR3 contains 13 residues. Germline V lookup: CDR1 DFQATT, CDR2 SNEGSKA (reference sequence). CDR3 protein: CSAGTGGIQPQHF. CDR3 bases: TGCAGTGCCGGGACAGGGGGCATTCAGCCCCAGCATTTT.

This clonotype came up many times. The chain employs TRBV6-5 and TRBJ1-1; D call uncertain. The V gene lost 0 bases and the J gene lost 3 bases, with 8 bases spanning the gap. Germline-derived CDR1 and CDR2 are MNHEY and SVGAGI. The CDR3 has 14 residues. In nucleotides, the CDR3 is TGTGCCAGCAGTTACTCCGGACGAGACACTGAAGCTTTCTTT. This encodes CASSYSGRDTEAFF.

The rearrangement links TRBV28 to TRBJ1-1, with D unresolved. Germline lookup yields CDR1 MDHEN and CDR2 SYDVKM. Trimming left V 2 bases short and J 8 bases short, with 12 bases between. There are 13 residues in the CDR3. The CDR3: CASSLLGGEEAFF. CDR3 coding DNA: TGTGCCAGCAGTTTACTTGGCGGCGAAGAAGCTTTCTTT.

This clonotype was picked up a small number of times. The chain joins TRBV7-3 to TRBJ2-7; TRBD2 matches 13 bases. The germline gives CDR1 SGHTA, CDR2 FQGTGA. V lost 4 bases and J lost 6; bases outside the gene matches: 3. The CDR3 covers 14 residues. DNA of the CDR3: TGTGCCAGCAGCTCGGGACTAGCGGGGCGCGAGCAGTACTTC. Its translation: CASSSGLAGREQYF.

This clonotype was seen ten or more times. The J gene is TRBJ2-2, the V gene TRBV19; maybe TRBD2 (7 bases). CDR1 and CDR2 (germline): LNHDA, SQIVND (reference sequence). The germline V and J ends were trimmed by 11 bases and 4 bases, with 14 bases remaining between them. There are 13 residues in the CDR3. As DNA, the CDR3 is TGTGCCCTGGCGGGGGCGAGCACCGGGGAGCTGTTTTTT. Residues: CALAGASTGELFF.

At least ten counts were recorded for this clonotype. The chain carries TRBV20-1 and TRBJ2-7, with D possibly matching TRBD2 (6 bases). Germline-derived CDR1 and CDR2 are DFQATT and SNEGSKA (reference sequence). The CDR3 is 13 residues long. The germline V and J ends were trimmed by 4 bases and 9 bases, with 19 bases remaining between them. The CDR3 sequence is CSATGTREPRQYF. The DNA of the CDR3 is TGCAGTGCTACCGGGACCCGGGAGCCCCGGCAGTACTTC.

This clonotype was counted a few times. The chain is built from TRBV7-9 and TRBJ2-5; 11 nucleotides match TRBD1. The J call may be wrong; the DNA end is better matched by TRBJ2-1. The CDR3 has 16 residues. Germline lookup yields CDR1 SEHNR and CDR2 FQNEAQ (reference sequence). CDR3 sequence (DNA): TGTGCCAGCAGCTTAGGTTCCGGGACAGGGGGCAATGAGCAGTTCTTC. Protein product: CASSLGSGTGGNEQFF.

This clonotype was detected ten times or more. V gene TRBV29-1 combines with J gene TRBJ2-2, with 9 bases fitting TRBD1. This CDR3 is built from 14 residues. V gave up 7 bases and J gave up 6 bases; unmatched junction bases: 9. Germline V gene sequence: CDR1 SQVTM, CDR2 ANQGSEA. The chain's CDR3 is CSALHRGLAGELFF. The CDR3 region has the DNA TGCAGCGCCCTACACAGGGGGCTGGCCGGGGAGCTGTTTTTT.

This clonotype has a handful of counts. The chain carries TRBV19 and TRBJ2-7, with 9 bases fitting TRBD1. CDR3 length: 15 amino acids. The trim removed 4 bases at V and 3 bases at J, leaving 7 bases unmatched. Germline values: CDR1 LNHDA, CDR2 SQIVND (reference sequence). The CDR3 reads CASSTSGTGSYEQYF. The DNA of the CDR3 is TGTGCCAGTAGTACCTCGGGGACAGGGAGCTACGAGCAGTACTTC.

The chain couples TRBV20-1 to TRBJ1-2; TRBD1 might be the D (5 bases). The CDR3 spans 15 residues. Germline CDR1 DFQATT, CDR2 SNEGSKA (reference sequence). Trimming stripped 0 bases from V and 3 bases from J, with 14 bases between. CDR3 in amino acids: CSARDGGGGDYGYTF. CDR3 DNA: TGCAGTGCTAGAGATGGGGGGGGGGGAGACTATGGCTACACCTTC.

This clonotype was seen repeatedly, ten times or more. This chain joins TRBV9 and TRBJ1-3; D uncertain. The V end lost 1 base, the J end lost 3 bases, and 2 bases lay between the germline ends. The CDR3 contains 12 residues. From germline, CDR1 is SGDLS and CDR2 YYNGEE. Here the CDR3 reads CASSVLGNTIYF. CDR3 nucleotide sequence: TGTGCCAGCAGCGTACTTGGAAACACCATATATTTT.

Ten or more counts support this clonotype. V and J are TRBV20-1 and TRBJ2-7; D is possibly TRBD1 (6 bases). CDR1 and CDR2 (germline): DFQATT, SNEGSKA (reference sequence). The CDR3 is 13 amino acids. V gave up 5 bases and J gave up 7 bases, with 18 bases separating them. CDR3 sequence: CSARPGHRIEQYF. The CDR3 nucleotides read TGCAGTGCTCGACCGGGACACCGGATTGAGCAGTACTTC.

This chain uses TRBV7-9 with TRBJ2-2; perhaps D is TRBD1 or TRBD2 (6 bases each). CDR3 length: 18 amino acids. V gave up 5 bases and J gave up 7 bases, with 26 bases separating them. Germline loops: CDR1 SEHNR, CDR2 FQNEAQ (reference sequence). DNA of the CDR3: TGTGCCAGCAGCATCGGCCCGGCGAGGGGGGCCAGGAGCGGGGAGCTGTTTTTT. It yields the protein CASSIGPARGARSGELFF.

Worth noting for this clonotype: The CDR3 ends on some other residue instead of the conserved phenylalanine or tryptophan, so this is likely a read error. It is unclear where the CDR3 begins or ends on the DNA, so no DNA is shown, and the CDR3 is as TCRdb lists it. J is TRBJ2-1 and V is TRBV12-3 or TRBV12-4. The CDR3 has 9 amino acids, counting both end residues. The CDR3 sequence is CASSFVQNT.